These T cell receptor beta chains were read from a single sample in a study of vaccination and CD4 T cells after COVID-19. Antigens for these TCRs are unknown. TCRdb re-analysed the PCR reads in MiXCR, keeping a single row per CDR3 protein. The sample includes about 11,000 distinct CDR3 sequences, 44% of them seen just once. The sample comprised CD4+ T cells from blood, cultured in vitro. These receptors all stem from a human donor who had recovered from COVID-19. Each CDR3 is given with its conserved first and last residue. The order of the fields is D gene, clone size, V gene, J gene, CDR3 DNA, CDR3 protein. A D gene is named only where the DNA matches it firmly. Clone size is not always given. Where it is, it says once, few, many or a class for expanded clones.

>TRBD1|few|TRBV6-1|TRBJ1-1
TGTGCCAGCAACATACCGGGACAGCTCGGGGAGTTCTTT
CASNIPGQLGEFF
>-|once|TRBV7-2|TRBJ2-1
TGTGCCAGCAGCTTAGGGACCAGCGGGCGAACGTTCTTC
CASSLGTSGRTFF
>-|-|TRBV7-2|TRBJ1-1
TGTGCCAGCAGCTTAGACAGGGTGAACACTGAAGCTTTCTTT
CASSLDRVNTEAFF
>-|few|TRBV20-1|TRBJ1-2
TGCAGTGCCACACGGAGTGACTATGGCTACACCTTC
CSATRSDYGYTF
>TRBD1|-|TRBV20-1|TRBJ1-6
TGCAGTGCTAGAGTCCCGGGACAGGGGGCAGGATTGAATAATTCACCCCTCCACTTT
CSARVPGQGAGLNNSPLHF
>TRBD2|-|TRBV7-2|TRBJ2-3
TGTGCCAGCAGCCCAACCTTACTAGCGGGGCGCACAGATACGCAGTATTTT
CASSPTLLAGRTDTQYF
>-|few|TRBV7-9|TRBJ1-2
TGTGCCAGCAGCTTCGATAGGGGAAACTATGGCTACACCTTC
CASSFDRGNYGYTF
>-|few|TRBV20-1|TRBJ2-1
TGCAGTGCTCGTCCCAAGCGGAGAGGATCCTACAATGAGCAGTTCTTC
CSARPKRRGSYNEQFF
>TRBD1|-|TRBV18|TRBJ1-5
TGTGCCAGCTCACCGGGACAGAAAAATCAGCCCCAGCATTTT
CASSPGQKNQPQHF
>-|-|TRBV25-1|TRBJ2-5
TGTGCCAGCAGTGAAGGGGAAGAGACCCAGTACTTC
CASSEGEETQYF
>-|medium-sized|TRBV6-1|TRBJ1-1
TGTGCCAGCAGTGGACAGATAACGAACACTGAAGCTTTCTTT
CASSGQITNTEAFF
>TRBD1|-|TRBV6-5|TRBJ1-2
TGTGCCAGCAGTTACCGGGACAGGGGGCGCAGGGGCTACACCTTC
CASSYRDRGRRGYTF
>TRBD1|-|TRBV14|TRBJ1-1
TGTGCCAGCAGCCAAAGGACAGGGGTGGCCACTGAAGCTTTCTTT
CASSQRTGVATEAFF
>TRBD1|-|TRBV18|TRBJ1-1
TGTGCCAGCTCACACTCGTTGACAGGGGACACTGAAGCTTTCTTT
CASSHSLTGDTEAFF